The T cell receptor (beta chain) described here comes from a study of control samples from healthy donors and cancer patients. This CDR3 is built from 12 residues. V gave up 0 bases and J gave up 11 bases, with 11 bases separating them. The germline V gene encodes CDR1 SGHAT and CDR2 FQNNGV. The table came from immunoSEQ multiplex PCR; TCRdb's copy has only in-frame clones and leaves some out. This repertoire shows fewer than 120,000 clones, roughly 90% found once; its top ten account for 3.7%. This clonotype was obtained from a woman aged 55-69 years with lung cancer. The chain is built from TRBV11-2 and TRBJ2-7, with D unclear. Material for sequencing was PBMCs. In DNA, the CDR3 is TGTGCCAGCAGCTTAGAAGGCCTTCGAAAGTACTTC. As protein: CASSLEGLRKYF.